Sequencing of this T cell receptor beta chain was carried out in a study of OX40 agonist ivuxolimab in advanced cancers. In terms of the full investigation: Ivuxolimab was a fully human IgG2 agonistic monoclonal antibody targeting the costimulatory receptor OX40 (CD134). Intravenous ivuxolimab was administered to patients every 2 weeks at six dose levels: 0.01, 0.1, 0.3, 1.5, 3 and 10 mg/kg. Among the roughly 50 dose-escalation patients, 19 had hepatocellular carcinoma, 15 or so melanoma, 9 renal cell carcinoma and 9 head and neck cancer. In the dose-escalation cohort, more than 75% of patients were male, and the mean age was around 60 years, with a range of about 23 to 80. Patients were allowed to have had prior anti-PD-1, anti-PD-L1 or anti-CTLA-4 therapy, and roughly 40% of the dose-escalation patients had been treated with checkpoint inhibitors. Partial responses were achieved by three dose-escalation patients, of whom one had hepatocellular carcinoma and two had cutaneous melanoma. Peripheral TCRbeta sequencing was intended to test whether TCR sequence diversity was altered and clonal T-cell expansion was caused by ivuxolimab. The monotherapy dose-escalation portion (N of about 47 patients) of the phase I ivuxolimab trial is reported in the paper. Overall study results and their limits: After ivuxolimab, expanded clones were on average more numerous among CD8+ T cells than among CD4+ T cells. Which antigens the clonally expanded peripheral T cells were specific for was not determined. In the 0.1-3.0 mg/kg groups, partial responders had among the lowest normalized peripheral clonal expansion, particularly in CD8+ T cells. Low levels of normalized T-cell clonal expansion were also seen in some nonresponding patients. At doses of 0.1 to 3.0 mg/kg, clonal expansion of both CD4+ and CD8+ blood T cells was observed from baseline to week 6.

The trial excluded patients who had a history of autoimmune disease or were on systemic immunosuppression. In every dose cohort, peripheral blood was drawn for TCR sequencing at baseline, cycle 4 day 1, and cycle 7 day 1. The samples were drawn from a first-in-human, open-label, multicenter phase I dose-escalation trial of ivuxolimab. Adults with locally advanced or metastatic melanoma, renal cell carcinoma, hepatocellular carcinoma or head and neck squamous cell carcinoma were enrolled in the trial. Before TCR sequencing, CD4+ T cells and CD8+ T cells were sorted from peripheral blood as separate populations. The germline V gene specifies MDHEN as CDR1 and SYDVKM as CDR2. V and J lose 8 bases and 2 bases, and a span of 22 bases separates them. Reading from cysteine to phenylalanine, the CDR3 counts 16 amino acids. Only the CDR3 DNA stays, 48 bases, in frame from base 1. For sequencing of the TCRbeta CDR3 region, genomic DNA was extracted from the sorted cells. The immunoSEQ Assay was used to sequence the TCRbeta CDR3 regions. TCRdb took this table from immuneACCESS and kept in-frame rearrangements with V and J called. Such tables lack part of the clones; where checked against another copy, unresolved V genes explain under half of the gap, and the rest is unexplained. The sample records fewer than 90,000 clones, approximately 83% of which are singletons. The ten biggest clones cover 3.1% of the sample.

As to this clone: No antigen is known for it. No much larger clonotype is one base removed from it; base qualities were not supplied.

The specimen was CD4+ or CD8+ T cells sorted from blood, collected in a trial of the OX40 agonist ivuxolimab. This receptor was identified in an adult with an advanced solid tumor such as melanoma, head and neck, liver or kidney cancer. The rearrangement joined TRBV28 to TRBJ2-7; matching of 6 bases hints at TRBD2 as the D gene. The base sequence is TGTGCCAGCGGGGAGGTGTCGGCGGGAATTACCTACGAGCAGTACTTC. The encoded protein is CASGEVSAGITYEQYF.